These 14 T cell receptor beta chains originate from one sample sequenced in a study of T cells in Graves' hyperthyroidism and ophthalmopathy. Amplified regions were TCR beta CDR3 sequences from RNA transcripts. Using the HTBI primer set, a first-round RT-PCR was run on the TCR CDR3. TCRdb analysed the multiplex PCR reads with MiXCR anew, one entry per CDR3 protein. The sample has 490,000 or so distinct CDR3 sequences, approximately 23% seen once. The specimen sequenced was blood. The receptor source for this set is a woman aged 65 to 85 with Graves' ophthalmopathy.

This chain joins TRBV6-1 and TRBJ1-3; 7 bases are a match to TRBD1. The CDR3 loop spans 15 amino acids. V gave up 5 bases and J gave up 4 bases; unmatched junction bases: 8. Germline CDR1 MNHNS, CDR2 SASEGT. The CDR3 loop is CASSRDSHSGNTIYF. The CDR3 nucleotides are TGTGCCAGCAGTCGGGACAGCCACTCCGGAAACACCATATATTTT.

The V and J genes are TRBV7-3 and TRBJ2-1, with TRBD2 matching over 7 bases. J gave up 1 base and V 4 bases, and 10 bases lay outside the gene matches. The CDR3 contains 17 residues. CDR1 is SGHTA and CDR2 is FQGTGA in the germline V gene. The CDR3 is CASSSRGGRESYNEQFF. Here the CDR3 DNA reads TGTGCCAGCAGCTCTCGGGGAGGGAGGGAATCCTACAATGAGCAGTTCTTC.

This clonotype was counted a few times. The chain carries TRBV3-1 and TRBJ2-3; D might be TRBD2 (5 bases). Germline V gene sequence: CDR1 LGHDT, CDR2 YNNKEL (reference sequence). This CDR3 has 15 residues. The germline V and J ends were trimmed by 0 bases and 1 base, with 8 bases remaining between them. In DNA form, the CDR3 reads TGTGCCAGCAGCCAAGACCGGACTGGCACAGATACGCAGTATTTT. Its protein product is CASSQDRTGTDTQYF.

This clonotype was recorded many times. This rearrangement joins TRBV6-6 to TRBJ1-5; no clear D gene. Germline loops: CDR1 MNHNY, CDR2 SVGAGI (reference sequence). The CDR3 covers 13 residues. Trimming removed 2 bases at V and 7 bases at J, with 9 bases between. The CDR3 reads CASSYRPAQPQHF. In nucleotides, the CDR3 is TGTGCCAGCAGTTACCGACCAGCCCAGCCCCAGCATTTT.

The chain couples TRBV7-3 to TRBJ2-1, with D possibly matching TRBD2 (5 bases). Germline values: CDR1 SGHTA, CDR2 FQGTGA. This CDR3 is 13 amino acids long. V was pared by 2 bases and J by 7 bases, with 9 bases between. The CDR3 nucleotides read TGTGCCAGCAGCTTACGGACTCGGAATGAGCAGTTCTTC. It translates to CASSLRTRNEQFF.

To note about this clonotype: Its ends do not fully match the called genes, so a read error is possible. The rearrangement links TRBV2 to TRBJ1-1; D not resolved. Germline loops: CDR1 SNHLY, CDR2 FYNNEI. The CDR3 spans 14 residues. The CDR3 spells CASSYNAANTEALF. The CDR3 bases are TGTGCCAGCAGTTACAATGCCGCGAACACTGAAGCTCTCTTT.

The chain couples TRBV12-5 to TRBJ2-2, with TRBD1 identical over 7 bases. This CDR3 has 15 amino acids. Germline trimming cut 4 bases from V and 1 base from J; bases unmatched to any gene: 3. The germline gives CDR1 LGHNT, CDR2 FRNRAP. CDR3 DNA sequence: TGTGCTAGTGGTTCCCGACAGGGGAACACCGGGGAGCTGTTTTTT. It is translated as CASGSRQGNTGELFF.

This clonotype occurred a few times. The chain is built from TRBV5-1 and TRBJ1-2, with a possible D match to TRBD1 (5 bases). Germline lookup yields CDR1 SGHRS and CDR2 YFSETQ. The CDR3 extends over 13 amino acids. V was trimmed by 0 bases and J by 7 bases, leaving 10 bases between them. For the CDR3, the DNA is TGCGCCAGCAGCTTGGACGGGACGTTTGGCTACACCTTC. It yields the protein CASSLDGTFGYTF.

The chain uses TRBV6-2 or TRBV6-3 and TRBJ2-5, with D perhaps assigned TRBD1 or TRBD2 (5 bases each). The germline gives CDR1 MNHEY, CDR2 SVGEGT. The CDR3 totals 12 residues. The CDR3 bases are TGTGCTGCCGGGGCCGTCCAAGAGACCCAGTACTTC. This sequence encodes CAAGAVQETQYF.

Of note for this clonotype: A much more abundant neighbour one base away suggests this may be a read error. The V and J genes are TRBV3-1 and TRBJ1-1; no definite D call. The CDR3 contains 13 residues. The germline gives CDR1 LGHDT, CDR2 YNNKEL (reference sequence). Trimming took off 3 bases at V and 1 base at J, with 6 bases between the two ends. The CDR3 is CASSHPSNTEAFF. The CDR3 coding sequence is TGTGCCAGCAGCCACCCATCGAACACTGAAGCTTTCTTT. Together with reference TRBV3-1 and TRBJ1-1, the CDR3 gives the full variable domain: DTAVSQTPKYLVTQMGNDKSIKCEQNLGHDTMYWYKQDSKKFLKIMFSYNNKELIINETVPNRFSPKSPDKAHLNLHINSLELGDSAVYFCASSHPSNTEAFFGQGTRLTVV.

The sample holds many counts of this clonotype. The chain couples TRBV12-3 or TRBV12-4 to TRBJ2-1; TRBD1 is a possible D gene (6 bases). This CDR3 is 15 amino acids long. Trimming left V 6 bases short and J 6 bases short, with 18 bases between. CDR3 DNA sequence: TGTGCCAGCAGCCCCACAGGGACGACTTCCAATGAGCAGTTCTTC. It translates to CASSPTGTTSNEQFF.

The chain is built from TRBV25-1 and TRBJ1-1, with a tentative D call TRBD1 (5 bases). The CDR3 length is 14 residues. In germline, CDR1 is MGHDK, CDR2 SYGVNS. V lost 8 bases, J lost 5 bases, and 18 bases lay in between. The CDR3 spells CASRYGGGWTEAFF. The DNA of the CDR3 is TGTGCCAGCCGATATGGGGGGGGTTGGACTGAAGCTTTCTTT.

The chain is built from TRBV30 and TRBJ1-1, with D unclear. CDR1 is GTSNPN, CDR2 SVGIG, per germline (reference sequence). Between the trimmed V and J ends, which lost 3 bases and 1 base, there was a span of 6 bases. The CDR3 has 12 amino acids. CDR3 DNA: TGTGCCTGGAGGCGAAGGAACACTGAAGCTTTCTTT. Its protein is CAWRRRNTEAFF.

In its sample, this clonotype was seen a few times. The V and J genes are TRBV11-3 and TRBJ2-2; 8 nucleotides match TRBD1. The germline CDR1 and CDR2 sequences are SGHNT and YENEEA. Trimming cost V 5 bases and J 6 bases; bases outside gene matches: 5. There are 14 residues in the CDR3. CDR3 DNA: TGTGCCAGCAGCGCAGGGGGCCGGGCCGGGGAGCTGTTTTTT. This gives the protein CASSAGGRAGELFF. Using reference TRBV11-3 and TRBJ2-2 for the parts outside the CDR3, the full variable domain is EAGVVQSPRYKIIEKKQPVAFWCNPISGHNTLYWYLQNLGQGPELLIRYENEEAVDDSQLPKDRFSAERLKGVDSTLKIQPAELGDSAVYLCASSAGGRAGELFFGEGSRLTVL.